This T cell receptor (beta chain) comes out of a study of T cell repertoires in cytomegalovirus infection. TCRdb re-called the reads with MiXCR, one entry per CDR3 protein. The sample lists 100,000 or so distinct CDR3 sequences; more than 15% were seen once. The CDR3 is made up of 18 amino acids. Trimming took 0 bases from V and 7 from J, leaving 25 bases between them. CDR1 and CDR2 from the germline V gene are DFQATT and SNEGSKA (reference sequence). The material sequenced was PBMCs. The source of this sequence is a human donor in good health (CMV status not recorded). Some clones in this sample may be carry-over from other donors' samples. The chain employs TRBV20-1 and TRBJ1-5; D perhaps matches TRBD1 (5 bases). The CDR3 spells CSARDPGGGKTRNQPQHF. CDR3 nucleotides: TGCAGTGCTAGAGACCCCGGGGGGGGGAAGACCAGGAACCAGCCCCAGCATTTT.